The clone carrying this T cell receptor (beta chain) was picked up a small number of times. Antigen unknown. The source of the sample is a study of blood T cells in healthy people across ages. As for the study in general: In model experiments, template switching was able to capture about one barcoded beta molecule for every two T cells that were present. Study-wide points: Among T cells, TCR beta diversity per million cells dropped roughly linearly as age rose.

A second PCR, run for about 7 to 11 cycles, used a sample-barcoded 5' primer plus a J-beta primer mix. Every molecule of cDNA carried a tag from a template-switch adaptor with 12 random nucleotides. Using its own MiXCR run on the 5' RACE reads, TCRdb lists one record per CDR3 protein. The sample holds around 1.5 million distinct CDR3 sequences; roughly 32% are singletons and the top ten take about 10%. V lost 2 bases and J lost 6, with 11 bases in between. The CDR3 has 14 residues. The germline V gene has CDR1 MNHEY and CDR2 SVGAGI. The receptor was derived from a woman in her twenties or thirties in good health. The specimen sequenced was blood. The V call is TRBV6-5, the J call TRBJ2-1; weak D call: TRBD2 (5 bases). The chain's CDR3 is CASSYASPSNEQFF. CDR3 nucleotides: TGTGCCAGCAGTTACGCTAGCCCTAGCAATGAGCAGTTCTTC.